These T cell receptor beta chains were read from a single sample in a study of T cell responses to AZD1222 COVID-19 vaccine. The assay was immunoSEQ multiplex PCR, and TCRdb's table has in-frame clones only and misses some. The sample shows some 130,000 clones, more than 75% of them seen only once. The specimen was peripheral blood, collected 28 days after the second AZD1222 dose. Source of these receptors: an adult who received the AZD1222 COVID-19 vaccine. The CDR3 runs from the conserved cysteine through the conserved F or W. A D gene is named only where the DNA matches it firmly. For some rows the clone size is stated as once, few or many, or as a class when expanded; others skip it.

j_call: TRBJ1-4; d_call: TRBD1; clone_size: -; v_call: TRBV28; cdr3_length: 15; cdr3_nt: TGTGCCAGCAGTTTGGGCAGGACAGGGTTCGAAAAACTGTTTTTT; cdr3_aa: CASSLGRTGFEKLFF
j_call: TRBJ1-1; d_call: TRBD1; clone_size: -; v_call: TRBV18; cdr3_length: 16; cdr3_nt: TGTGCCAGCTCTGAATTTACGGGACAGGGGGGCACTGAAGCTTTCTTT; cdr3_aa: CASSEFTGQGGTEAFF
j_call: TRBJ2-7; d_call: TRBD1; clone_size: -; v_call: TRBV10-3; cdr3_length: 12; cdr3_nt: TGTGCCACGGGGACAGTCGGCTACGAGCAGTACTTC; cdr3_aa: CATGTVGYEQYF
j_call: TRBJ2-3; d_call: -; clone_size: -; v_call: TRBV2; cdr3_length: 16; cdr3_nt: TGTGCCAGCAGTGAAGAGCTGGAGGTGAGCACAGATACGCAGTATTTT; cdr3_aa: CASSEELEVSTDTQYF
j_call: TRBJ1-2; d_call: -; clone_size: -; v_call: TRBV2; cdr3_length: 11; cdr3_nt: TGTGCCAGCAGTGGGTACTATGGCTACACCTTC; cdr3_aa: CASSGYYGYTF
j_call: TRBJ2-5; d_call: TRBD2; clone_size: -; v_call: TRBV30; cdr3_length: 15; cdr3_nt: TGTGCCTGGGAGGGGACCACTAGCGGGAGAGAGACCCAGTACTTC; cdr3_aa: CAWEGTTSGRETQYF
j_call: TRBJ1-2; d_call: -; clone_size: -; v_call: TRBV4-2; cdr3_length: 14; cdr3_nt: TGTGCCAGCAGCCAAGGGTGGGAAACTTATGGCTACACCTTC; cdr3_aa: CASSQGWETYGYTF
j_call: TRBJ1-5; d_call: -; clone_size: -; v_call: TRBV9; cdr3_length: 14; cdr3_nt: TGTGCCAGCAGTGCCGGTCAGAGCAATCAGCCCCAGCATTTT; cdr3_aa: CASSAGQSNQPQHF
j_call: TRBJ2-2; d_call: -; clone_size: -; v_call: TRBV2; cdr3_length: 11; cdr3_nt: TGTGCCAGCAGGGGGGACGGGGAGCTGTTTTTT; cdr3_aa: CASRGDGELFF
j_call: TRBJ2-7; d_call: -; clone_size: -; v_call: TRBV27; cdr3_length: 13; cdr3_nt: TGTGCCAGCAGTTCTCGACAGGATTACGAGCAGTACTTC; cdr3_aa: CASSSRQDYEQYF
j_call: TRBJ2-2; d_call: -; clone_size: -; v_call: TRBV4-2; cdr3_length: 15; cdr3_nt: TGTGCCAGCAGCCCTTTGAAGAGTGGTTTCGGGGAGCTGTTTTTT; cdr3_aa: CASSPLKSGFGELFF
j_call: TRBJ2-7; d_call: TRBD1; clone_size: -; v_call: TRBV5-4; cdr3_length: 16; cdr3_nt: TGTGCCAGCAGCTTAAGGCGGACAGGGGGCCGCTACGAGCAGTACTTC; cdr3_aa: CASSLRRTGGRYEQYF
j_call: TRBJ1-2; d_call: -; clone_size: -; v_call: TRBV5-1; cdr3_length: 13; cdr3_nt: TGCGCCAGCAGCTTTGAGGCAGACTATGGCTACACCTTC; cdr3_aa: CASSFEADYGYTF
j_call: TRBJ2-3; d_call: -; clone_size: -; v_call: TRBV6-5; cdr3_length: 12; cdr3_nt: TGTGCCAGCAGTCGCTTGGGAGATACGCAGTATTTT; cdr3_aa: CASSRLGDTQYF
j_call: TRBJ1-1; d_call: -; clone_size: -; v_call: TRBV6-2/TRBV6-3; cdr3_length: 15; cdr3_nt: TGTGCCAGCAGTTACAGTGCAGGGGAAGGCACTGAAGCTTTCTTT; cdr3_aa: CASSYSAGEGTEAFF
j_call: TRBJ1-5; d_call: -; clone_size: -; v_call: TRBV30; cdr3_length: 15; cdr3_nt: TGTGCCTGGAGTGTCGGAGTCCAACTTTATCAGCCCCAGCATTTT; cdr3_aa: CAWSVGVQLYQPQHF
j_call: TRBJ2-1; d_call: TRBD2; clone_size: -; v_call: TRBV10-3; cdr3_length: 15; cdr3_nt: TGTGCCATCAGGGTAGCGGGAGGGCCGAACAATGAGCAGTTCTTC; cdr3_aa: CAIRVAGGPNNEQFF
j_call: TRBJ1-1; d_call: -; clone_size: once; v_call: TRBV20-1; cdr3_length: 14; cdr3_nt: TGCAGTGCTAGTAGGAGGGGCGTTCGAACTGAAGCTTTCTTT; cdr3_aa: CSASRRGVRTEAFF
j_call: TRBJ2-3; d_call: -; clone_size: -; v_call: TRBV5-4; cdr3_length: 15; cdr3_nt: TGTGCCAGCAGCTTGGTCTCCACAGGGACGAATACGCAGTATTTT; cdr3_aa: CASSLVSTGTNTQYF
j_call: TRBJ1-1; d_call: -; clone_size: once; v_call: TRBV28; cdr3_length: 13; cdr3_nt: TGTGCCAGCAGTCGTGATCTGAACACTGAAGCTTTCTTT; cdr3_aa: CASSRDLNTEAFF
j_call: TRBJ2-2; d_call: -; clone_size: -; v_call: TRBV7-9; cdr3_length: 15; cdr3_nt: TGTGCCAGCAGCTTAGAACATCCAACACCCGGGGAGCTGTTTTTT; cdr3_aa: CASSLEHPTPGELFF
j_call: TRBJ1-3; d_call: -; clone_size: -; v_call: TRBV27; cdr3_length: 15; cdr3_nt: TGTGCCAGCAGTTTTAACGGCAACTCTGGAAACACCATATATTTT; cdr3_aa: CASSFNGNSGNTIYF
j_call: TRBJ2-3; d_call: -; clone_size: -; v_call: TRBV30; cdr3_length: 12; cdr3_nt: TGTGCCTGGAACGCCCAGAGGGATACGCAGTATTTT; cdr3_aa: CAWNAQRDTQYF
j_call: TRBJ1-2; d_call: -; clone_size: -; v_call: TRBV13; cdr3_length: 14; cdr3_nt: TGTGCCAGCAGCTTAGGGGTCAGTAACTATGGCTACACCTTC; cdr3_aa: CASSLGVSNYGYTF
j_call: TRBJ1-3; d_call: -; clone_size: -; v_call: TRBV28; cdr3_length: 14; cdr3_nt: TGTGCCAGCAGGGTGGCCGGCTCTGGAAACACCATATATTTT; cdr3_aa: CASRVAGSGNTIYF
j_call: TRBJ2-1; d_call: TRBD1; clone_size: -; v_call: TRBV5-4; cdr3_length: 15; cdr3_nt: TGTGCCAGCAGCCCGACAGGGATCTCCTACAATGAGCAGTTCTTC; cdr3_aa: CASSPTGISYNEQFF
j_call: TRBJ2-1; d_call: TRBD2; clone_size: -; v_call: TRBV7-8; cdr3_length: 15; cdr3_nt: TGTGCCAGCGGATGGACTAGCGGGAGGAACAATGAGCAGTTCTTC; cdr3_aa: CASGWTSGRNNEQFF
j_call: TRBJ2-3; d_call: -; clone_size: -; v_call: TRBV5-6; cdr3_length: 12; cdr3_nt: TGTGCCAGCATCGGGAGCACAGATACGCAGTATTTT; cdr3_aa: CASIGSTDTQYF
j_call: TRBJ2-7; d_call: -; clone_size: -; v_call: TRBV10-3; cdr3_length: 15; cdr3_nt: TGTGCCATCAGTGAGCGACGGGACACAGGCTACGAGCAGTACTTC; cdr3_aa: CAISERRDTGYEQYF
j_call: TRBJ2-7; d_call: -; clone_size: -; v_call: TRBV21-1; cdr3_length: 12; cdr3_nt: TGTGCCAGCAGCAAAACTCACTACGAGCAGTACTTC; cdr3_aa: CASSKTHYEQYF
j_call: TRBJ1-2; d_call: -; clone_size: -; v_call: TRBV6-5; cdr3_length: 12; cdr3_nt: TGTGCCAGCATTTTCTCAGGGGAGGGCTACACCTTC; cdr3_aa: CASIFSGEGYTF
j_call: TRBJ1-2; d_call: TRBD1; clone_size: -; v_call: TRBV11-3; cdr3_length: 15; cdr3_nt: TGTGCCAGCAGCTTAGAAGCAATCCGGGACAGGGGCTACACCTTC; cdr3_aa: CASSLEAIRDRGYTF
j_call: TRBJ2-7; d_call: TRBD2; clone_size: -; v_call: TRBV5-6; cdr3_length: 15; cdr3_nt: TGTGCCAGCAGCTCATTGCGGGAGGGACTTTACGAGCAGTACTTC; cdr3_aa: CASSSLREGLYEQYF
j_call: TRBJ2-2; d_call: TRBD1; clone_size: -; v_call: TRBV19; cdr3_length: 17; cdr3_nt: TGTGCCAGTATGAGTCTGGGGGACAGGGGGTTCACCGGGGAGCTGTTTTTT; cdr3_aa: CASMSLGDRGFTGELFF
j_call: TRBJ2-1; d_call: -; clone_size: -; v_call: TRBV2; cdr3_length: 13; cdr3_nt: TGTGCCAGCAGTGCGCGGCTTGACAATGAGCAGTTCTTC; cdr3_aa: CASSARLDNEQFF
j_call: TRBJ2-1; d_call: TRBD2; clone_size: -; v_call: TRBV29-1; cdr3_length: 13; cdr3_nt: TGCAGCGTTGGTCTATTGGCGGGAGTTGAGCAGTTCTTC; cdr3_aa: CSVGLLAGVEQFF
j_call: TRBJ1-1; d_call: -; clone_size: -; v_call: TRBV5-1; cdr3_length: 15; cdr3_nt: TGCGCCAGCAGCTTGTTGGGGGAAGGAAACACTGAAGCTTTCTTT; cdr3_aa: CASSLLGEGNTEAFF
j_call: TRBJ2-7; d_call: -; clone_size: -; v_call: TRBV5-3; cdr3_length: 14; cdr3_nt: TGTGCCAGAAGCTCCAGACAGCGAAGGGGCGAGCAGTACTTC; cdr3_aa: CARSSRQRRGEQYF
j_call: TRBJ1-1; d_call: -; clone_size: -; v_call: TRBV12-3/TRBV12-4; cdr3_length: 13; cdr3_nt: TGTGCCAGCAGTTTGAATGGTAACACTGAAGCTTTCTTT; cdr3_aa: CASSLNGNTEAFF
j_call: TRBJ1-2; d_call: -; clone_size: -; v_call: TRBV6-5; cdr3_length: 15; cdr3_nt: TGTGCCAGCAGGCCGCCGGGGGCCAATAACTATGGCTACACCTTC; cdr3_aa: CASRPPGANNYGYTF
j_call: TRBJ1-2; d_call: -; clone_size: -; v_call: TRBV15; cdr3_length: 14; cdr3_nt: TGTGCCACCAGCAGAGGAGAAGGGGCCTATGGCTACACCTTC; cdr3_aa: CATSRGEGAYGYTF
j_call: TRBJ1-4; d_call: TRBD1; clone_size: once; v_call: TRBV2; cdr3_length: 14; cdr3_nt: TGTGCCAGCAGCAGGGGGCAGGGGAATGAAAAACTGTTTTTT; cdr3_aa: CASSRGQGNEKLFF